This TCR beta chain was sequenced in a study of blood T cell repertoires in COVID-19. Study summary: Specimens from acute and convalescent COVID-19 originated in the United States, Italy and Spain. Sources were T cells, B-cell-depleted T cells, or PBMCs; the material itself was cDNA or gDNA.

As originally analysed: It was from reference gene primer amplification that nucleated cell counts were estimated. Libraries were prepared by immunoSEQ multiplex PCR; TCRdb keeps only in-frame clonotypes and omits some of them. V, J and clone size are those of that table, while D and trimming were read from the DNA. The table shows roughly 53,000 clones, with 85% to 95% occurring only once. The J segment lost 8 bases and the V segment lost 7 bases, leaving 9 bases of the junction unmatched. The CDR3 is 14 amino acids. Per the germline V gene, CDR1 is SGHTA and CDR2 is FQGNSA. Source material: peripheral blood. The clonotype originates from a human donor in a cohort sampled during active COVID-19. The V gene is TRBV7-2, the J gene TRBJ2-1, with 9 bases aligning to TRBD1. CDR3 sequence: CASIRDRVRDEQFF. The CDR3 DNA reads TGTGCCAGCATCCGGGACAGGGTAAGGGATGAGCAGTTCTTC.